This T cell receptor beta chain stems from a study of T cells in Graves' hyperthyroidism and ophthalmopathy. Points from the study as a whole: Appearing also in blood were most of the thyroid clonotypes expanded above 0.001. Ophthalmopathy onset followed model prediction by a median approximately 7 months.

TCR beta CDR3 region amplification was performed from RNA transcripts. The primer set for the first-round RT-PCR of the TCR CDR3 was HTBI. TCRdb re-derived calls from the multiplex PCR reads in MiXCR, one entry per CDR3 protein. The table includes about 540,000 distinct CDR3 sequences, more than 45% detected once. Deletions cut 0 bases from V and 7 bases from J, with 6 bases between. The CDR3 totals 11 residues. The germline CDR1 and CDR2 sequences are GTSNPN and SVGIG (reference sequence). There are many counts of this clonotype. Antigen: not known. Input material: peripheral blood or thyroid tissue (not recorded which). The rearrangement uses TRBV30 and TRBJ1-1, with D unclear. This clonotype was sampled from a woman aged 18-29 years with Graves' hyperthyroidism. The CDR3 DNA sequence: TGTGCCTGGAGTGTACGGTTTGAAGCTTTCTTT. It yields the protein CAWSVRFEAFF.